Following are 30 T cell receptor beta chains from one sample sequenced in a study of shared clonotypes between healthy human individuals. CD45RO negativity and positive selection for CCR7 defined naive CD8 cells, a population that excluded terminally differentiated effector memory CD45RA+ cells. Repertoires were generated with immunoSEQ multiplex PCR, while TCRdb's copy carries only in-frame clones and drops some. Of roughly 2.1 million clones listed, 93% are singletons. Sample: naive CD8+ T cells from PBMCs. The receptors were sampled from a man between 18 and 29 years old in good health. Some clones in this sample may be carry-over from other donors' samples.

This chain uses TRBV28 with TRBJ2-7; TRBD1 matches at 7 bases. The CDR3 runs 14 residues. The ends lost 4 bases at V and 3 bases at J; junction bases unmatched: 6. Germline V CDR1 and CDR2: MDHEN, SYDVKM. The CDR3 spells CASSSRGTDYEQYF. CDR3 bases: TGTGCCAGCAGTTCCAGAGGGACAGACTACGAGCAGTACTTC.

The rearrangement joins TRBV4-3 to TRBJ2-1; 8 bases are shared with TRBD1. The V segment lost 1 base and the J segment 10 bases; nucleotides outside the gene matches: 9. Germline V gene data show CDR1 as LGHNA and CDR2 as YSLEER. CDR3 length: 15 amino acids. In DNA, the CDR3 is TGCGCCAGCAGCCAAGGGTCAGGGGGCTTGCGCGAGCAGTTCTTC. Translation: CASSQGSGGLREQFF.

The chain combines TRBV6-5 with TRBJ1-1; tentatively, D is TRBD1 (6 bases). The CDR3 totals 12 residues. V shed 6 bases and J shed 8 bases, with 13 bases lying between them. From germline, CDR1 is MNHEY and CDR2 SVGAGI. CDR3 sequence (DNA): TGTGCCAGCAGCTCCCGGGGGACAGAAGCTTTCTTT. It specifies CASSSRGTEAFF.

V gene TRBV5-1 combines with J gene TRBJ2-7; possible D gene TRBD2, 6 bases. Trimming left V 0 bases short and J 4 bases short, with 11 bases between. The CDR3 totals 14 residues. The V gene's germline CDR1 is SGHRS and CDR2 YFSETQ. CDR3 sequence: CASSLVTGEYEQYF. The CDR3 DNA is TGCGCCAGCAGCTTGGTGACGGGGGAATACGAGCAGTACTTC.

This clone was recorded only once. J is TRBJ2-5 and V is TRBV4-2; D is possibly TRBD1 or TRBD2 (5 bases each). With 1 base removed from V and 2 bases from J, the gap between germline ends came to 14 bases. The CDR3 totals 16 residues. Looked up from germline, CDR1 is LGHNA and CDR2 is YNFKEQ. CDR3 residues: CASSQVGRNLQETQYF. CDR3 bases: TGTGCCAGCAGCCAAGTGGGACGCAACCTTCAAGAGACCCAGTACTTC.

V and J are TRBV25-1 and TRBJ2-1; D not resolved. Per the germline V gene, CDR1 is MGHDK and CDR2 is SYGVNS. V dropped 2 bases and J dropped 6 bases, with 14 bases sitting between them. The CDR3 contains 15 residues. The CDR3 spells CASSEGPRPLNEQFF. The CDR3 DNA sequence: TGTGCCAGCAGTGAAGGTCCTAGACCACTCAATGAGCAGTTCTTC.

The chain combines TRBV5-8 with TRBJ2-1; TRBD2 matches 7 bases. This CDR3 contains 16 residues. V lost 3 bases and J lost 4; bases outside the gene matches: 10. Germline CDR1 reads SGHTS; CDR2 reads YDEGEE. DNA of the CDR3: TGTGCCAGCAGCTGGACCCGGGACTACGAATACAATGAGCAGTTCTTC. Amino acid sequence: CASSWTRDYEYNEQFF.

The chain couples TRBV7-9 to TRBJ2-4, with 8 bases matching TRBD1. The J segment lost 8 bases and the V segment lost 4 bases, leaving 13 bases of the junction unmatched. Germline V gene lookup returns CDR1 SEHNR and CDR2 FQNEAQ (reference sequence). The CDR3 covers 16 residues. The CDR3 here is CASSSPLQGALDIQYF. The CDR3 DNA reads TGTGCCAGCAGCTCCCCCCTCCAGGGGGCGCTGGACATTCAGTACTTC.

This rearrangement joins TRBV14 to TRBJ2-7; 8 bases fit TRBD1. The length of the CDR3 is 15 residues. The J segment lost 2 bases and the V segment lost 1 base, leaving 4 bases of the junction unmatched. CDR1 and CDR2 from the germline V gene are SGHDN and FVKESK. Here the CDR3 DNA reads TGTGCCAGCAGCCAAGTCAGGGGGCGAACCTACGAGCAGTACTTC. Its translation is CASSQVRGRTYEQYF.

This chain links TRBV19 with TRBJ2-6, with D possibly TRBD2 on 6 matching bases. CDR1 is LNHDA, CDR2 SQIVND, per germline (reference sequence). The CDR3 contains 18 residues. V was pared by 4 bases and J by 5 bases, with 21 bases between. The CDR3 coding sequence is TGTGCCAGTAGTACCTCCGGGACCCTGGGAGGCTGGGCCAACGTCCTGACTTTC. This translates into CASSTSGTLGGWANVLTF.

The genes are TRBV18 and TRBJ1-4; D is possibly TRBD1 (6 bases). CDR1 KGHSH and CDR2 LQKENI come from the germline V gene. V lost 5 bases and J lost 11, with 12 bases in between. The CDR3 length is 12 residues. This chain's CDR3 is CASSSDRSKLFF. Written as DNA, the CDR3 is TGTGCCAGCTCATCCGACAGGAGCAAACTGTTTTTT.

The rearrangement uses TRBV27 and TRBJ2-1, with 10 bases matching TRBD1. V trimming: 6 bases; J trimming: 2 bases; junction bases outside the gene matches: 4. Germline CDR1 is MNHEY and CDR2 is SMNVEV (reference sequence). The CDR3 is made up of 15 amino acids. CDR3 nucleotides: TGTGCCAGCAGAGGACAGGGGGTCCCCTACAATGAGCAGTTCTTC. Translation: CASRGQGVPYNEQFF.

Here the CDR3 DNA reads TGTGCCATCAGTGTCTGGGGGACAGGTAGCACAGATACGCAGTATTTT. It specifies CAISVWGTGSTDTQYF. The rearrangement links TRBV10-3 to TRBJ2-3, with 8 bases that match TRBD1. The CDR3 consists of 16 residues. Germline trimming cut 4 bases from V and 0 bases from J; bases unmatched to any gene: 6. Germline-derived CDR1 and CDR2 are ENHRY and SYGVKD.

This clone appeared once. Written as DNA, the CDR3 is TGTGCCAGCAGCCCGGGGTGGGCAGGGAAAAACATTCAGTACTTC. It encodes CASSPGWAGKNIQYF. This chain links TRBV7-9 with TRBJ2-4, with D perhaps assigned TRBD1 or TRBD2 (5 bases each). CDR1 and CDR2 (germline): SEHNR, FQNEAQ (reference sequence). The V end lost 5 bases, the J end lost 4 bases, and 15 bases lay between the germline ends. This CDR3 has 15 amino acids.

Remarks on this clone: In the same sample, other DNA sequences code for this CDR3. This chain links TRBV28 with TRBJ2-3; 8 bases are a match to TRBD1. V was clipped by 3 bases and J by 3 bases; unmatched bases: 2. The CDR3 is 14 amino acids. CDR1 and CDR2 (germline): MDHEN, SYDVKM. CDR3 DNA: TGTGCCAGCAGTTTCAGGGGGCGTACAGATACGCAGTATTTT. As protein: CASSFRGRTDTQYF.

The genes are TRBV7-9 and TRBJ2-1; D is undetermined. Per germline, CDR1 SEHNR and CDR2 FQNEAQ (reference sequence). Between the trimmed V and J ends, which lost 3 bases and 10 bases, there was a span of 10 bases. There are 12 residues in the CDR3. As DNA, the CDR3 is TGTGCCAGCAGCTTCCTAGGTTGGGAGCAGTTCTTC. Translation: CASSFLGWEQFF.

The chain has TRBV19 and TRBJ1-1, with TRBD1 matching 7 bases. Germline values: CDR1 LNHDA, CDR2 SQIVND (reference sequence). The CDR3 runs to 13 residues. The trim removed 3 bases at V and 5 bases at J, leaving 3 bases unmatched. CDR3 bases: TGTGCCAGTAGTATCGGGACAGTTACTGAAGCTTTCTTT. It translates to CASSIGTVTEAFF.

The CDR3 protein is CASSQEFRAPVKFF. CDR3 DNA sequence: TGCGCCAGCAGCCAAGAGTTTCGGGCCCCGGTTAAGTTCTTC. The rearrangement links TRBV4-1 to TRBJ2-1; D unresolved. The CDR3 is 14 amino acids. Trimming removed 0 bases from V and 14 bases from J, with 17 bases in between. Germline-derived CDR1 and CDR2 are MGHRA and YSYEKL.

This sequence joins TRBV5-1 and TRBJ2-7; possible D gene TRBD1, 5 bases. The CDR3 has 15 residues. V was cut by 3 bases and J by 3 bases, with 16 bases left in between. Germline lookup yields CDR1 SGHRS and CDR2 YFSETQ. The CDR3 sequence is CASSSRGRADYEQYF. Here the CDR3 DNA reads TGCGCCAGCAGCTCCCGTGGCAGGGCGGACTACGAGCAGTACTTC.

The chain couples TRBV7-9 to TRBJ2-1; 7 bases line up with TRBD1. Germline CDR1 reads SEHNR; CDR2 reads FQNEAQ (reference sequence). The CDR3 runs to 14 residues. J was trimmed by 9 bases and V by 4 bases; bases with no gene match: 9. CDR3 sequence: CASSSRTGTFEQFF. The CDR3 nucleotides are TGTGCCAGCAGCTCACGGACAGGTACCTTTGAGCAGTTCTTC. Combining the CDR3 with reference TRBV7-9 and TRBJ2-1 gives the whole variable domain DTGVSQNPRHKITKRGQNVTFRCDPISEHNRLYWYRQTLGQGPEFLTYFQNEAQLEKSRLLSDRFSAERPKGSFSTLEIQRTEQGDSAMYLCASSSRTGTFEQFFGPGTRLTVL.

CDR3 amino acids: CASSQDLVRSYNEQFF. The CDR3 nucleotides are TGTGCCAGCAGCCAAGATTTGGTCCGCTCCTACAATGAGCAGTTCTTC. The genes are TRBV14 and TRBJ2-1; D remains unclear. CDR1 and CDR2 (germline): SGHDN, FVKESK. The germline V and J ends were trimmed by 0 bases and 0 bases, with 9 bases remaining between them. CDR3 length equals 16 residues.

The rearrangement links TRBV27 to TRBJ2-5; tentatively, D is TRBD1 (5 bases). Germline V gene lookup returns CDR1 MNHEY and CDR2 SMNVEV (reference sequence). The ends were cut back, 6 bases at V and 1 base at J, with 12 bases in the middle. The CDR3 is 14 amino acids. CDR3 coding DNA: TGTGCCAGCAGACAGACAGAATTCCAAGAGACCCAGTACTTC. This encodes CASRQTEFQETQYF.

This chain uses TRBV7-2 with TRBJ2-7; 8 nucleotides line up with TRBD2. V lost 5 bases, J lost 3 bases, and 12 bases stayed unmatched. The CDR3 is 16 amino acids. The germline gives CDR1 SGHTA, CDR2 FQGNSA. The CDR3 nucleotides read TGTGCCAGCAGCCTACGGAGGCGGGAGGACCGCTACGAGCAGTACTTC. It yields the protein CASSLRRREDRYEQYF.

Concerning this clone itself: Other DNA sequences in this sample translate to the same CDR3. V usage is TRBV19 and J usage is TRBJ2-7, with 8 bases aligning to TRBD2. J was trimmed by 4 bases and V by 5 bases; bases with no gene match: 1. The CDR3 runs 12 residues. Germline-derived CDR1 and CDR2 are LNHDA and SQIVND (reference sequence). The CDR3 region has the DNA TGTGCCAGTAGTCCGGGGGGGTACGAGCAGTACTTC. Amino acids: CASSPGGYEQYF.

The gene calls are TRBV7-9 and TRBJ1-2; the D is unclear. Per the germline V gene, CDR1 is SEHNR and CDR2 is FQNEAQ (reference sequence). The CDR3 contains 17 residues. V lost 5 bases and J 2 bases, leaving 21 bases between the germline ends. CDR3 DNA sequence: TGTGCCAGCAGCCTCGGCTTTTCGGAGGCTCTAAACTATGGCTACACCTTC. This gives the protein CASSLGFSEALNYGYTF.

The V call is TRBV27, the J call TRBJ2-1; the D is unclear. Germline V CDR1 and CDR2: MNHEY, SMNVEV (reference sequence). The CDR3 runs 15 residues. V lost 7 bases, J lost 1 base, and 14 bases lay in between. CDR3 DNA: TGTGCCAGCACCCTCCGGGCTAGGTCCTACAATGAGCAGTTCTTC. This translates into CASTLRARSYNEQFF.

Note on this clone: This sample includes further DNA sequences coding for the same CDR3. The chain carries TRBV27 and TRBJ1-1; TRBD1 agrees at 9 bases. V shed 0 bases and J 3 bases; nucleotides not matched to a gene: 2. Germline CDR1 MNHEY, CDR2 SMNVEV (reference sequence). This CDR3 has 15 residues. For the CDR3, the DNA is TGTGCCAGCAGTTTATCCCGGACAGGGGACACTGAAGCTTTCTTT. Encoded protein: CASSLSRTGDTEAFF.

This clone has a single count. The J gene is TRBJ1-1, the V gene TRBV7-6; D is uncertain. The CDR3 runs 15 residues. The V end was cut by 1 base, the J end by 0 bases, with 9 bases between. Germline V gene sequence: CDR1 SGHVS, CDR2 FNYEAQ. The CDR3 loop reads CASSLEVLMNTEAFF. The DNA for the CDR3 is TGTGCCAGCAGCTTAGAGGTCCTCATGAACACTGAAGCTTTCTTT.

The J gene is TRBJ1-2, the V gene TRBV7-8, with D uncertain. Trimming left V 1 base short and J 4 bases short, with 10 bases between. The CDR3 is 14 residues long. CDR1 SGHVS and CDR2 FQNEAQ come from the germline V gene. This chain's CDR3 is CASSLGGTFYGYTF. DNA for the CDR3: TGTGCCAGCAGCTTAGGGGGTACCTTCTATGGCTACACCTTC.

This chain joins TRBV9 and TRBJ2-1; the match to TRBD2 covers 11 bases. There are 13 residues in the CDR3. V lost 4 bases and J lost 10; bases outside the gene matches: 4. Germline CDR1 is SGDLS and CDR2 is YYNGEE. CDR3 loop: CASSFGTSGEQFF. Written as DNA, the CDR3 is TGTGCCAGCAGCTTTGGGACTAGCGGCGAGCAGTTCTTC.